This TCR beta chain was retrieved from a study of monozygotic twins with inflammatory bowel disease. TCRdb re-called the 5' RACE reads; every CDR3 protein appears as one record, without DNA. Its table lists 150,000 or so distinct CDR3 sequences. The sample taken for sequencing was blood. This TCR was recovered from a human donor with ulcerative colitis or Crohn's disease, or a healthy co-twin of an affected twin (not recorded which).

This chain's CDR3 is CASRRDRGSSEQYF. V gene TRBV5-6 combines with J gene TRBJ2-7; with no DNA, the TCRdb D assignment of TRBD1 cannot be verified. Germline CDR1 and CDR2: SGHDT and YYEEEE. The CDR3 consists of 14 residues.